A single sample gave rise to the 5 T cell receptor beta chains below, sequenced in a study of blood T cell repertoires in COVID-19. The protocol was immunoSEQ multiplex PCR, while the TCRdb copy is restricted to in-frame clones and leaves out a portion. The sample has approximately 300,000 clones, around 87% seen once. The source material was PBMCs or T cells enriched from blood (not recorded which). These receptors all come from a woman in her 30s who had recovered from COVID-19.

The V and J genes are TRBV7-2 and TRBJ2-1; 14 nucleotides match TRBD2. CDR3 length equals 16 residues. The germline V gene has CDR1 SGHTA and CDR2 FQGNSA. J was trimmed by 8 bases and V by 4 bases; bases with no gene match: 7. CDR3 nucleotides: TGTGCCAGCAGCTCGAGGACTAGCGGGGGGCGGTATGAGCAGTTCTTC. Protein: CASSSRTSGGRYEQFF.

The rearrangement links TRBV7-2 to TRBJ1-5; a possible D gene is TRBD1 (5 bases). Germline V gives CDR1 SGHTA, CDR2 FQGNSA. V lost 5 bases to trimming and J lost 3 bases, with 14 bases between them. This CDR3 is 15 amino acids long. The CDR3 DNA is TGTGCCAGCAGCCCCTCTCAGGGTTTCAATCAGCCCCAGCATTTT. Translation gives CASSPSQGFNQPQHF.

This clone has just a few counts. The chain employs TRBV5-1 and TRBJ1-1; 10 nucleotides line up with TRBD1. The CDR3 has 17 amino acids. V was clipped by 4 bases and J by 2 bases; unmatched bases: 11. Germline CDR1 reads SGHRS; CDR2 reads YFSETQ. DNA for the CDR3: TGCGCCAGCAGCGGGGGATGGGACAGGGGTATCAACACTGAAGCTTTCTTT. It codes for CASSGGWDRGINTEAFF.

The table lists this clone with a few counts. This chain links TRBV6-5 with TRBJ1-1; D ambiguous. Germline V gives CDR1 MNHEY, CDR2 SVGAGI. V was trimmed by 7 bases and J by 5 bases, leaving 14 bases between them. The CDR3 is 13 amino acids. The CDR3 loop reads CASIPERRTEAFF. CDR3 nucleotide sequence: TGTGCCAGCATCCCAGAGAGGAGAACTGAAGCTTTCTTT.

This clone was picked up one time. V and J are TRBV27 and TRBJ2-1, with 10 bases identical to TRBD2. J was trimmed by 3 bases and V by 6 bases; bases with no gene match: 5. Germline lookup yields CDR1 MNHEY and CDR2 SMNVEV (reference sequence). The CDR3 runs 15 residues. The CDR3 bases are TGTGCCAGCAGACATCAGCGGGGGGGCTACAATGAGCAGTTCTTC. Protein: CASRHQRGGYNEQFF.